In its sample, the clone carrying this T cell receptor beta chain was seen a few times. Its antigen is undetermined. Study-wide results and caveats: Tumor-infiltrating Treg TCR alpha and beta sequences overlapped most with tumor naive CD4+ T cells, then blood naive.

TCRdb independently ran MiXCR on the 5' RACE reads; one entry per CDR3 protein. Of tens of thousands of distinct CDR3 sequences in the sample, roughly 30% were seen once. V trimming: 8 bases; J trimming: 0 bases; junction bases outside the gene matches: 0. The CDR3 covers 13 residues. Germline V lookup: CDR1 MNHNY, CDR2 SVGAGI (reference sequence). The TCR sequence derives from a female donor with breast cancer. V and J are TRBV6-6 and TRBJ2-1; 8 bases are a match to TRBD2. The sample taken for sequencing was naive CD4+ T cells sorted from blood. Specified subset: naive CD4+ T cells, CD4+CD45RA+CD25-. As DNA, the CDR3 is TGTGCCAGCGGGACTAGCTCCTACAATGAGCAGTTCTTC. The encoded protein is CASGTSSYNEQFF.